This T cell receptor beta chain derives from a study of blood T cells in healthy people across ages. For every donor, a draw yielded approximately 9.9 milliliters of peripheral blood. The extraction recovered at least 5.5 micrograms of total RNA per sample. With a J-beta primer mix and a sample-barcoded 5' primer, a second PCR ran about 7 to 12 cycles. CDR3-containing paired-end reads numbering at least 2.5 million came from each sample. Via MiXCR, TCRdb re-called the 5' RACE reads, giving one row per CDR3 protein. The sample carries some 750,000 distinct CDR3 sequences, about 20% recorded once. This clonotype showed up just a few times. In germline, CDR1 is SGHTA, CDR2 FQGNSA. This CDR3 has 14 residues.

The sequencing sample was made of blood. The TCR comes from a man aged 65 to 79 in good health. The chain uses TRBV7-2 and TRBJ2-5, with 8 bases fitting TRBD2. The closer fit of TRBJ2-1 to the DNA end suggests the J call may be wrong. The CDR3 nucleotides are TGTGCCAGCAGCTTATCGGGGACTAGAATCGAGCAGTTCTTC. This gives the protein CASSLSGTRIEQFF.